This T cell receptor beta chain was observed in a study of cytomegalovirus exposure and HLA in healthy donors. General observations from the study: Productive rates of about 87% or about 30% were seen for most TCR beta V segments in an earlier analysis.

The PCR ran on 60 Vbeta and 13 Jbeta primers. TCRdb keeps only in-frame clones here, not all; method: immunoSEQ multiplex PCR. Of 200,000 to 250,000 clones detected, 70% to 85% appear once; the ten largest clones hold 2.5% to 3%. J was trimmed by 8 bases and V by 8 bases; bases with no gene match: 8. CDR1 MRHNA and CDR2 SNTAGT come from the germline V gene. The CDR3 consists of 12 residues. Remarks on this clone: No antigen is known for it.

The chain combines TRBV6-4 with TRBJ1-2; 7 bases line up with TRBD1. The TCR originated in a woman aged 55-70 years in good health and CMV-seropositive. Sequencing input: PBMCs. CDR3 protein: CASGGQVEGYTF. Written as DNA, the CDR3 is TGTGCCAGCGGTGGACAGGTGGAGGGCTACACCTTC.